What follows is one TCR beta chain and its context. Its antigen remains unidentified. Trimming took 5 bases from V and 11 from J; bases not matched to a gene: 8. CDR3 length equals 11 residues. Germline-derived CDR1 and CDR2 are DFQATT and SNEGSKA (reference sequence). This specimen comes from a study of T cell clonotyping in hematopoietic cell transplantation. Findings and limits, study-wide: No sorting was done, leaving CD4 and CD8 contributions mixed. Graft donor and pretransplant recipient Inverse Simpson Index values predicted broader posttransplant TCR diversity. Recipient TCR diversity dropped after transplant; expanded clonotypes rose from day 30 to 180.

The data were produced by immunoSEQ multiplex PCR, yet TCRdb's version contains in-frame clones alone and is incomplete. The repertoire has roughly 37,000 clones, 88% of them found once; the top ten carry 1.5% to 2%. This TCR was recovered from a woman between 40 and 50 years old in good health. Some clones in this sample may be carry-over from other donors' samples. The V and J genes are TRBV20-1 and TRBJ1-1, with 7 bases that match TRBD1. Sequenced sample: peripheral blood mononuclear cells. The CDR3 region is CSASQGGVAFF. As DNA, the CDR3 is TGCAGTGCTTCGCAGGGGGGGGTGGCTTTCTTT.